A single sample is the source of the 3 T cell receptor beta chains below, sequenced in a study of T cells in Graves' hyperthyroidism and ophthalmopathy. RNA transcripts served as the template for amplifying TCR beta CDR3 regions. The primer set for the first-round RT-PCR of the TCR CDR3 was HTBI. TCRdb re-derived calls from the multiplex PCR reads in MiXCR, one entry per CDR3 protein. The table includes about 760,000 distinct CDR3 sequences, 35% detected once. Sequencing input: blood. All receptors come from a woman aged 40 to 50 with Graves' hyperthyroidism.

The gene calls are TRBV11-2 and TRBJ1-4, with 10 bases lining up with TRBD1. The CDR3 runs 14 residues. CDR1 is SGHAT and CDR2 is FQNNGV in the germline V gene. V shed 5 bases and J 15 bases; nucleotides not matched to a gene: 12. The CDR3 DNA is TGTGCCAGCAGCCCGACGGGACAGGGGACTTCTTTGTTTTTT. It is translated as CASSPTGQGTSLFF.

The genes are TRBV5-1 and TRBJ2-2; 9 nucleotides match TRBD2. Germline V gene lookup returns CDR1 SGHRS and CDR2 YFSETQ. With V trimmed by 2 bases and J by 3 bases, 5 bases remained unmatched. The CDR3 is 16 residues long. The CDR3 coding sequence is TGCGCCAGCAGCTTACAAGCGGGGGGCTACACCGGGGAGCTGTTTTTT. Translating gives CASSLQAGGYTGELFF. Looking up the rest from reference TRBV5-1 and TRBJ2-2 gives the full variable domain: KAGVTQTPRYLIKTRGQQVTLSCSPISGHRSVSWYQQTPGQGLQFLFEYFSETQRNKGNFPGRFSGRQFSNSRSEMNVSTLELGDSALYLCASSLQAGGYTGELFFGEGSRLTVL.

J is TRBJ1-2 and V is TRBV6-6, with 7 positions matching TRBD1. Germline-derived CDR1 and CDR2 are MNHNY and SVGAGI (reference sequence). The CDR3 covers 14 residues. V lost 5 bases and J lost 6; bases outside the gene matches: 9. The CDR3 reads CASSRSEGADGYTF. CDR3 sequence (DNA): TGTGCCAGCAGTCGATCGGAGGGGGCGGATGGCTACACCTTC.